Presented here are 6 T cell receptor beta chains from one specimen sequenced in a study of blood T cell repertoires in COVID-19. The repertoire was sequenced with immunoSEQ multiplex PCR; TCRdb's copy has only in-frame clones and lacks some. The top ten hold roughly 9% of the sample, which has around 80,000 clones, approximately 82% seen once. The sequencing sample was made of peripheral blood. The source is a human donor in a cohort sampled during active COVID-19.

V is TRBV19 and J is TRBJ2-7; D perhaps matches TRBD2 (6 bases). V gave up 3 bases and J gave up 5 bases, with 14 bases separating them. The CDR3 covers 14 residues. Germline CDR1 LNHDA, CDR2 SQIVND (reference sequence). This chain's CDR3 is CASSIGGAMDEQYF. The CDR3 DNA sequence: TGTGCCAGTAGTATCGGGGGTGCCATGGACGAGCAGTACTTC.

The genes are TRBV25-1 and TRBJ1-4; 8 nucleotides align to TRBD1. The CDR3 length is 13 residues. V was pared by 11 bases and J by 7 bases, with 9 bases of the junction left unmatched. In germline, CDR1 is MGHDK, CDR2 SYGVNS. The CDR3 spells CAAQGQGGEKLFF. The CDR3 bases are TGTGCCGCCCAAGGACAGGGTGGTGAAAAACTGTTTTTT.

The chain recombines TRBV18 with TRBJ2-5, with D possibly being TRBD1 (5 bases). The CDR3 runs to 14 residues. Germline CDR1 KGHSH, CDR2 LQKENI. Trimming removed 3 bases from V and 7 bases from J, with 15 bases in between. DNA of the CDR3: TGTGCCAGCTCACCCGGGCCAGGGAAGGGGACCCAGTACTTC. Protein product: CASSPGPGKGTQYF.

The V and J genes are TRBV7-2 and TRBJ1-2; a possible D gene is TRBD1 (6 bases). This CDR3 has 13 residues. V lost 1 base, J lost 5 bases, and 8 bases lay in between. The germline V gene has CDR1 SGHTA and CDR2 FQGNSA. In DNA form, the CDR3 reads TGTGCCAGCAGCTTAGAGGGGGGGTATGGCTACACCTTC. Amino acid sequence: CASSLEGGYGYTF.

The sample holds one count of this clone. The CDR3 is CASSLQRMGQALAKNIQYF. CDR3 nucleotide sequence: TGTGCCAGCAGTCTACAGCGGATGGGACAGGCTCTAGCCAAAAACATTCAGTACTTC. The chain combines TRBV28 with TRBJ2-4; 8 nucleotides align to TRBD1. Germline V gene sequence: CDR1 MDHEN, CDR2 SYDVKM. The trim removed 5 bases at V and 0 bases at J, leaving 15 bases unmatched. This CDR3 is built from 19 residues.

This clone is deemed large (0.1 to 1%). This rearrangement joins TRBV20-1 to TRBJ2-1; tentative D call: TRBD2 (6 bases). This CDR3 has 13 amino acids. V was trimmed by 3 bases and J by 8 bases, leaving 14 bases between them. Germline assignment: CDR1 DFQATT and CDR2 SNEGSKA (reference sequence). CDR3 amino acids: CSASDGRGHEQFF. DNA for the CDR3: TGCAGTGCTAGTGACGGGAGAGGTCATGAGCAGTTCTTC.